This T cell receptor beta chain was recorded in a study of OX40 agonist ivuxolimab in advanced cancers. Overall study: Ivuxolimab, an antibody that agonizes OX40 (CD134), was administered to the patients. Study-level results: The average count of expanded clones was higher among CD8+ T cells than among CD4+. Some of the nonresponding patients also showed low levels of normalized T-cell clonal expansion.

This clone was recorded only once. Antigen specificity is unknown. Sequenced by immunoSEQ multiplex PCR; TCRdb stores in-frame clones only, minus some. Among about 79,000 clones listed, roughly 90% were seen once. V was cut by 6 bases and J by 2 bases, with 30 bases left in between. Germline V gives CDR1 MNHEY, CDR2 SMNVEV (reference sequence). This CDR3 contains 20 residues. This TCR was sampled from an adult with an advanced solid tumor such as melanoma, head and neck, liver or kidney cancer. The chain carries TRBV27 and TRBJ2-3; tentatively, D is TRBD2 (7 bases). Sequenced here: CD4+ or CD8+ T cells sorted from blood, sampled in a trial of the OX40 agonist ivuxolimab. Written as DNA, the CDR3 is TGTGCCAGCAGCTCTATCCGCCCTAGCGGTAGGGGGAGACACACAGATACGCAGTATTTT. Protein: CASSSIRPSGRGRHTDTQYF.